The present T cell receptor (beta chain) was sequenced within a study of human thymus T cells. The data were produced by immunoSEQ multiplex PCR, yet TCRdb's version contains in-frame clones alone and is incomplete. The table shows more than 70,000 clones, with 90% to 98% occurring only once. A single count supports this clone. Antigen unknown. Resections removed during corrective heart surgery provided the thymus tissue used. Points from the study as a whole: Repertoires from thymus and blood appeared to show biased V and J gene usage. Unrelated individuals reportedly shared highly overlapping thymic TCR repertoires.

Germline V CDR1 and CDR2: SEHNR, FQNEAQ (reference sequence). Trimming at V came to 4 bases and at J to 5 bases, leaving 4 bases not matched to a gene. The CDR3 is 14 amino acids. The V and J genes are TRBV7-9 and TRBJ2-3; TRBD1 agrees at 9 bases. Sequenced: thymus tissue. The TCR was taken from a boy in the first two years of life with a congenital heart defect but otherwise immunologically healthy. In DNA, the CDR3 is TGTGCCAGCAGCTCGGACAGGGGAGGAGATACGCAGTATTTT. Its translation: CASSSDRGGDTQYF.